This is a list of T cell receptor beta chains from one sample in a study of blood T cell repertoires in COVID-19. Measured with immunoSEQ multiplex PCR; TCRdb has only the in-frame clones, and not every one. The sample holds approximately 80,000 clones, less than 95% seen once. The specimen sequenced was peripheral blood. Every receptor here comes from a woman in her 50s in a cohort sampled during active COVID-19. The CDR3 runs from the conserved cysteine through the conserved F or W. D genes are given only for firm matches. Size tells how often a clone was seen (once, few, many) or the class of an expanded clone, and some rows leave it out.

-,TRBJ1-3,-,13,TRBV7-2,TGTGCCAGCAGTTCCCAAATGGGAAACACCATATATTTT,CASSSQMGNTIYF
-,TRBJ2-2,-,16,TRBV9,TGTGCCAGCAGCGTACAGGGCGGACCAAACACCGGGGAGCTGTTTTTT,CASSVQGGPNTGELFF
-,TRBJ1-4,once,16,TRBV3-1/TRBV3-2,TGTGCCAGCAGCCAAGATCAAGGGGCAACTAATGAAAAACTGTTTTTT,CASSQDQGATNEKLFF
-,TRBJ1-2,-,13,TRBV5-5,TGTGCCAGCAGCCCGGCGGACAGCTGGGGCTACACCTTC,CASSPADSWGYTF
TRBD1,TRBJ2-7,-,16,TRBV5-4,TGTGCCAGCAGCCATTACGGGACAGGGGATTCCTACGAGCAGTACTTC,CASSHYGTGDSYEQYF
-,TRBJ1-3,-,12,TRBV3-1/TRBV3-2,TGTGCCAGCAGCCAAAGCGGAAACACCATATATTTT,CASSQSGNTIYF
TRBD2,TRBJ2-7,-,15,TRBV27,TGTGCCAGCCGTCCCGGGGGACTAGGAGGTGGCGAGCAGTACTTC,CASRPGGLGGGEQYF
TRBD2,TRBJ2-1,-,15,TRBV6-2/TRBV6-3,TGTGCCAGCAGTTTCCGGACTAGCGGGAACGATGAGCAGTTCTTC,CASSFRTSGNDEQFF
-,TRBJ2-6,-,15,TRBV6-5,TGTGCCAGCAGTTACGGGGCCTCTGGGGCCAACGTCCTGACTTTC,CASSYGASGANVLTF
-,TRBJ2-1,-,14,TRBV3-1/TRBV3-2,TGTGCCAGCAGCCCGTCTAGCCTCGGCAATGAGCAGTTCTTC,CASSPSSLGNEQFF
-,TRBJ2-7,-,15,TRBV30,TGTGCCTGCGAAGGGTTCCGGGAGTTAAAGGGGGAGCAGTACTTC,CACEGFRELKGEQYF
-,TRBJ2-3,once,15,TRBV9,TGTGCCAGCAGCGTAGGTAGTAGCGGCACAGATACGCAGTATTTT,CASSVGSSGTDTQYF
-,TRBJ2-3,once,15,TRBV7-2,TGTGCCAGCAGCTTAGCGCGGTTAGGCACAGATACGCAGTATTTT,CASSLARLGTDTQYF
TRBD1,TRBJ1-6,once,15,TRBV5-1,TGCGCCAGCAGCTTGGAGGGACAGGGTAATTCACCCCTCCACTTT,CASSLEGQGNSPLHF
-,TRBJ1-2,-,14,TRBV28,TGTGCCAGCAGTCTCCCCCCCGCAGGGAACGGCTACACCTTC,CASSLPPAGNGYTF
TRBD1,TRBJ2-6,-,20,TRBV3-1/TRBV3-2,TGTGCCAGCAGCGTTCTTTATAGTGGGACAGATCTCTCTGGGGCCAACGTCCTGACTTTC,CASSVLYSGTDLSGANVLTF
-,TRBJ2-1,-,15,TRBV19,TGTGCCAGCCGCTTAGCGGCTCCCTCCTACAATGAGCAGTTCTTC,CASRLAAPSYNEQFF
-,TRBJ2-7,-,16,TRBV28,TGTGCCAGCAGTGTCCTCTTAGCAGAGGGCTCCTACGAGCAGTACTTC,CASSVLLAEGSYEQYF
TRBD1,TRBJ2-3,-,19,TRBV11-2,TGTGCCAGCAGCCGCCTCCGGGCAGGGGGCGACCCTAGCACAGATACGCAGTATTTT,CASSRLRAGGDPSTDTQYF
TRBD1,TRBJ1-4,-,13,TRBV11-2,TGTGCCAGCAGCATCCGGGACAGTGAAAAACTGTTTTTT,CASSIRDSEKLFF
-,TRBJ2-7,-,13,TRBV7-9,TGTGCCAGCAGCTCAACAGTTCCCTACGAGCAGTACTTC,CASSSTVPYEQYF
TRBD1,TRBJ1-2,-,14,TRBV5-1,TGCGCCAGCAGCTTGGGGGACAGTAACTATGGCTACACCTTC,CASSLGDSNYGYTF
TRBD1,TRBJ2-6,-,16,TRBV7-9,TGTGCCAGCAGCTTACAGGGGGCTGCTGGGGCCAACGTCCTGACTTTC,CASSLQGAAGANVLTF
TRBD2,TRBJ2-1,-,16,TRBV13,TGTGCCAGCAGCTTGGGGACTAGCGGACCGTACAATGAGCAGTTCTTC,CASSLGTSGPYNEQFF
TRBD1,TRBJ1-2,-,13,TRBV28,TGTGCCAGCAGGTCTCCAGGGGGCCGAGGCTACACCTTC,CASRSPGGRGYTF
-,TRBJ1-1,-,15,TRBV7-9,TGTGCCAGCAGCTGGGGGGGCGGCGGAGGGGTAGAAGCTTTCTTT,CASSWGGGGGVEAFF
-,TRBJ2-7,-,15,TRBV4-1,TGCGCCAGCAGCCAAGAACCCCCCAGGGGCCGCGAGCAGTACTTC,CASSQEPPRGREQYF